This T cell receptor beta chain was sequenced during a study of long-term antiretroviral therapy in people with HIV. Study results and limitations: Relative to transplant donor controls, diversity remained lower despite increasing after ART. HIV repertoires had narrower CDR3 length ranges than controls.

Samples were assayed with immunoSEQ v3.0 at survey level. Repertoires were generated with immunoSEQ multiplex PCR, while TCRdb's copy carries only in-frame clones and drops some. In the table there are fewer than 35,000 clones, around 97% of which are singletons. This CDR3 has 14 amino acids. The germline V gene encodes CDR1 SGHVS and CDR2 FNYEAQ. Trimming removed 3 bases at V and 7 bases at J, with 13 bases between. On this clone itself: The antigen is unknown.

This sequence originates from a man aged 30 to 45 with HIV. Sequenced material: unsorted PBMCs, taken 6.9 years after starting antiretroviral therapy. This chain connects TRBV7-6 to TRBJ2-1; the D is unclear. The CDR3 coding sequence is TGTGCCAGCAGCTTGTGGGCCTCGAGGAATGAGCAGTTCTTC. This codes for CASSLWASRNEQFF.